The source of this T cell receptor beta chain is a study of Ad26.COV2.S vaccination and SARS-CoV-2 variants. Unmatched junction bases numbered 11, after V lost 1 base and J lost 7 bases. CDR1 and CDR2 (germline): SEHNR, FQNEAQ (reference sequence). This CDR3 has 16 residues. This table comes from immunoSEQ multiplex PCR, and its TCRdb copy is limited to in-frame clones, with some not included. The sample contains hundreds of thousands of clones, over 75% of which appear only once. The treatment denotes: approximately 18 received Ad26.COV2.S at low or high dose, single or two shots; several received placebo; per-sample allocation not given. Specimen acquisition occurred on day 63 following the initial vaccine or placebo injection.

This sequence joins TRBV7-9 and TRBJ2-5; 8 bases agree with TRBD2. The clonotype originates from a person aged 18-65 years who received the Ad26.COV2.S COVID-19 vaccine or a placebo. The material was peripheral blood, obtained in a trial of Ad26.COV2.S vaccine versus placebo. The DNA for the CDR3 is TGTGCCAGCAGCTTAGTAGCGGGGAGGGCTTATCGGACCCAGTACTTC. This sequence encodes CASSLVAGRAYRTQYF.